The present TCR beta chain was sequenced within a study of a mutant IDH1 vaccine in newly diagnosed glioma. The overall study: Males made up approximately 62% and females roughly 40% of treated patients, whose mean age was around 40 years.

V trimming: 7 bases; J trimming: 1 base; junction bases outside the gene matches: 5. The CDR3 is 16 residues long. CDR1 SGHTA and CDR2 FQGTGA come from the germline V gene. Study-level results: Pseudoprogression seemed unlinked to shifts in top peripheral T cell clonotypes. Vaccine-induced responses were seen in 93.3% of patients, spanning several MHC alleles.

A word on this clone: Its antigen is unknown.

Generated by immunoSEQ multiplex PCR, the TCRdb table keeps only in-frame clones and is missing some. The profile shows under 90,000 clones, approximately 85% of them singletons. The time point here: baseline, week 1 (first vaccination visit). Sample treatment: pre-vaccination baseline after standard-of-care therapy. The astrocytomas were IDH1-mutant, ATRX-negative, and WHO grade 3 or 4. The TCR originated in a man aged 50-59 years with glioma. The material was PBMCs, obtained from a glioma patient treated with radiotherapy, temozolomide or both. V is TRBV7-3 and J is TRBJ2-6; 9 bases match TRBD2. The CDR3 protein is CASTPAGGSGANVLTF. CDR3 nucleotides: TGTGCCAGCACCCCTGCGGGAGGGTCTGGGGCCAACGTCCTGACTTTC.